This TCR beta chain was retrieved from a study of long-term antiretroviral therapy in people with HIV. Looking at the study overall: The earliest specimens came about a decade ahead of the 2015 immediate-ART recommendation.

Every sample had about 0.9-10 million cryopreserved PBMC in it before DNA extraction. Overall study findings and caveats: Pre-ART clonal expansion yielded clones that dominated the repertoire at all time points. Blood collection from about 2003 to 2018 possibly occurred under older ART regimens.

An immunoSEQ assay, version v3.0, was performed at survey level. Clones were read by immunoSEQ multiplex PCR, and TCRdb kept only the in-frame ones, dropping some. The table records around 32,000 clones, 97% of them present only once. Remarks on this clone: The antigen remains unidentified.

CDR1 is SGHTA and CDR2 is FQGNSA in the germline V gene. CDR3 length equals 16 residues. V dropped 2 bases and J dropped 0 bases, with 13 bases sitting between them. The genes are TRBV7-2 and TRBJ1-1; D unresolved. The TCR originated in a man under 40 with HIV. The material was unsorted PBMCs, obtained 7.6 years after starting antiretroviral therapy. CDR3 sequence reads: CASSLPSQLMNTEAFF. The CDR3 DNA follows: TGTGCCAGCAGCTTACCCTCGCAGCTAATGAACACTGAAGCTTTCTTT.